The 25 T cell receptor beta chains presented below share a single source sample, sequenced in a study of T-cell memory formation after mild COVID-19. A single record per CDR3 protein comes from TCRdb applying MiXCR to the 5' RACE reads. The table lists around 200,000 distinct CDR3 sequences, about 21% of them singletons. The sample taken for sequencing was PBMCs or a T cell subset sorted from them (not recorded which). Receptors originate from an adult woman who had mild COVID-19 (a few samples of this study predate the infection). Cell type and time point are not known.

The chain links TRBV7-9 to TRBJ2-7; D remains ambiguous. Germline lookup yields CDR1 SEHNR and CDR2 FQNEAQ (reference sequence). The CDR3 totals 13 residues. Trimming took 5 bases from V and 0 from J, leaving 8 bases between them. The CDR3 region has the DNA TGTGCCAGCAGCCCATCTCGCTCCTACGAGCAGTACTTC. Its translation: CASSPSRSYEQYF.

The chain combines TRBV12-3 or TRBV12-4 with TRBJ2-7; D remains unclear. Trimming cost V 5 bases and J 3 bases, with 8 bases left between them. CDR3 length: 12 amino acids. The CDR3 DNA reads TGTGCCAGCAGTGTGGGGTTCTACGAGCAGTACTTC. This encodes CASSVGFYEQYF.

V gene TRBV27 combines with J gene TRBJ2-6; 7 bases are a match to TRBD1. This CDR3 has 18 residues. The V gene end was trimmed by 4 bases and the J gene end by 0 bases; junction bases not matched to a gene: 9. Germline CDR1 reads MNHEY; CDR2 reads SMNVEV (reference sequence). The CDR3 loop reads CASSSTGAVYSGANVLTF. The CDR3 DNA sequence: TGTGCCAGCAGTTCCACAGGGGCGGTTTACTCTGGGGCCAACGTCCTGACTTTC.

This clonotype was observed a few times. The V gene is TRBV9, the J gene TRBJ2-1; possibly TRBD2 for D (5 bases). V lost 1 base and J 5 bases, leaving 13 bases between the germline ends. Germline values: CDR1 SGDLS, CDR2 YYNGEE. This CDR3 comprises 15 residues. The DNA of the CDR3 is TGTGCCAGCAGCGTACTACTAGGGTCGAACAATGAGCAGTTCTTC. It encodes CASSVLLGSNNEQFF.

This rearrangement joins TRBV27 to TRBJ1-6, with D hard to call. The length of the CDR3 is 13 residues. Germline V CDR1 and CDR2: MNHEY, SMNVEV (reference sequence). V lost 4 bases and J 6 bases, leaving 7 bases between the germline ends. CDR3 sequence: CASSYAVNSPLHF. DNA for the CDR3: TGTGCCAGCAGTTATGCGGTTAATTCACCCCTCCACTTT.

The chain is built from TRBV5-6 and TRBJ2-3; D uncertain. V lost 0 bases to trimming and J lost 5 bases, with 10 bases between them. The V gene's germline CDR1 is SGHDT and CDR2 YYEEEE. The CDR3 is 14 residues long. The CDR3 protein is CASSLVTPGDTQYF. The CDR3, as DNA: TGTGCCAGCAGCTTGGTTACCCCAGGAGATACGCAGTATTTT.

This clonotype came up a few times. The chain employs TRBV6-5 and TRBJ2-2, with D possibly matching TRBD2 (5 bases). CDR1 and CDR2 from the germline V gene are MNHEY and SVGAGI. The CDR3 loop spans 15 amino acids. V was trimmed by 6 bases and J by 3 bases, leaving 14 bases between them. The CDR3 loop is CASSLGETYTGELFF. The CDR3 region has the DNA TGTGCCAGCAGCCTCGGGGAGACTTACACCGGGGAGCTGTTTTTT.

This clonotype has more than one count but fewer than ten. This chain connects TRBV9 to TRBJ2-7; no definite D call. The CDR3 spans 13 residues. V gave up 4 bases and J gave up 6 bases, with 14 bases separating them. Germline V lookup: CDR1 SGDLS, CDR2 YYNGEE. In DNA, the CDR3 is TGTGCCAGCAGCACGGGCCCCGGGCTCGAGCAGTACTTC. Translating gives CASSTGPGLEQYF.

This clonotype turned up a few times. The rearrangement links TRBV7-7 to TRBJ2-2; no clear D gene. Trimming shortened V by 0 bases and J by 9 bases, and 8 bases separated the two germline ends. The CDR3 covers 13 residues. Germline CDR1 is SSHAT and CDR2 is FNYEAQ (reference sequence). The CDR3 DNA is TGTGCCAGCAGCTTAGCGAAGGGTTGGGAGCTGTTTTTT. Its protein is CASSLAKGWELFF.

The CDR3 spells CASSVADGYEQYF. The CDR3 DNA reads as TGTGCCAGCAGCGTAGCGGACGGGTACGAGCAGTACTTC. This chain links TRBV9 with TRBJ2-7; the D is unclear. Trimming cost V 0 bases and J 4 bases, with 8 bases left between them. Germline CDR1 and CDR2: SGDLS and YYNGEE. This CDR3 is built from 13 residues. The whole variable domain, filled in from reference TRBV9 and TRBJ2-7, reads DSGVTQTPKHLITATGQRVTLRCSPRSGDLSVYWYQQSLDQGLQFLIQYYNGEERAKGNILERFSAQQFPDLHSELNLSSLELGDSALYFCASSVADGYEQYFGPGTRLTVT.

This clonotype occurred a few times. The chain has TRBV6-5 and TRBJ2-7; D is tentatively TRBD1 or TRBD2 (5 bases each). The CDR3 is 16 amino acids. Germline V gives CDR1 MNHEY, CDR2 SVGAGI. The V end lost 3 bases, the J end lost 6 bases, and 21 bases lay between the germline ends. The CDR3 protein is CASSYDLGGSAFEQYF. The CDR3 DNA follows: TGTGCCAGCAGTTATGATCTTGGGGGTTCAGCGTTCGAGCAGTACTTC.

This sequence joins TRBV7-6 and TRBJ1-1; D is ambiguous. The V gene's germline CDR1 is SGHVS and CDR2 FNYEAQ. This CDR3 comprises 14 residues. The germline V and J ends were trimmed by 10 bases and 2 bases, with 17 bases remaining between them. The CDR3 spells CATTLAGANTEAFF. The CDR3 nucleotides are TGTGCCACCACCTTAGCCGGAGCTAACACTGAAGCTTTCTTT. Full variable domain (missing parts from reference TRBV7-6 and TRBJ1-1): GAGVSQSPRYKVTKRGQDVALRCDPISGHVSLYWYRQALGQGPEFLTYFNYEAQQDKSGLPNDRFSAERPEGSISTLTIQRTEQRDSAMYRCATTLAGANTEAFFGQGTRLTVV.

The V gene is TRBV4-1, the J gene TRBJ1-2, with a possible D match to TRBD1 (5 bases). The CDR3 runs 14 residues. Germline CDR1 reads MGHRA; CDR2 reads YSYEKL. V lost 0 bases, J lost 5 bases, and 10 bases lay in between. CDR3 sequence (DNA): TGCGCCAGCAGCCAAGAGCCAGAGGGGTATGGCTACACCTTC. Translating it yields CASSQEPEGYGYTF.

V and J are TRBV5-1 and TRBJ2-3; D not resolved. The germline V gene encodes CDR1 SGHRS and CDR2 YFSETQ. V lost 0 bases to trimming and J lost 6 bases, with 11 bases between them. This CDR3 region has 14 residues. The chain's CDR3 is CASSLVGYGDTQYF. CDR3 nucleotide sequence: TGCGCCAGCAGCTTGGTTGGGTACGGCGATACGCAGTATTTT.

The V call is TRBV9, the J call TRBJ1-1, with D uncertain. The CDR3 contains 15 residues. Trimming cost V 3 bases and J 1 base, with 13 bases left between them. CDR1 SGDLS and CDR2 YYNGEE come from the germline V gene. The CDR3 loop is CASSARAARNTEAFF. CDR3 bases: TGTGCCAGCAGCGCCCGGGCCGCGAGGAACACTGAAGCTTTCTTT.

This clonotype has only a few counts. V gene TRBV9 combines with J gene TRBJ2-7, with TRBD2 identical over 9 bases. Germline V gene data show CDR1 as SGDLS and CDR2 as YYNGEE. The CDR3 has 14 residues. After removal of 3 bases from V and 3 bases from J, the junction contained 4 bases not matched to a gene. The CDR3 sequence is CASSATSGFYEQYF. CDR3 coding DNA: TGTGCCAGCAGCGCCACTAGCGGGTTCTACGAGCAGTACTTC.

This clonotype was seen only a few times. V usage is TRBV4-2 and J usage is TRBJ1-1; weak D call: TRBD1 (5 bases). The V and J ends lost 3 bases and 3 bases respectively, with 11 bases between them. Per germline, CDR1 LGHNA and CDR2 YNFKEQ. This CDR3 is built from 14 residues. CDR3 residues: CASSHLGEYTEAFF. The CDR3 region has the DNA TGTGCCAGCAGCCACCTGGGGGAATACACTGAAGCTTTCTTT.

This chain joins TRBV12-3 or TRBV12-4 and TRBJ2-3, with D possibly matching TRBD1 (5 bases). The V end lost 5 bases, the J end lost 0 bases, and 12 bases lay between the germline ends. The CDR3 has 15 residues. The CDR3 here is CASSHRQLSTDTQYF. CDR3 DNA: TGTGCCAGCAGTCACCGACAGCTTAGCACAGATACGCAGTATTTT.

This clonotype has more than one count but fewer than ten. The chain couples TRBV5-1 to TRBJ1-2; 8 nucleotides agree with TRBD1. Germline V gene data show CDR1 as SGHRS and CDR2 as YFSETQ. The CDR3 is made up of 15 amino acids. V was clipped by 3 bases and J by 3 bases; unmatched bases: 7. CDR3 loop: CASSSDREADYGYTF. The CDR3 DNA is TGCGCCAGCAGCTCGGACAGGGAGGCGGACTATGGCTACACCTTC.

V and J are TRBV7-9 and TRBJ1-3; D remains ambiguous. V was pared by 4 bases and J by 2 bases, with 15 bases between. The CDR3 has 16 amino acids. CDR1 is SEHNR, CDR2 FQNEAQ, per germline (reference sequence). DNA of the CDR3: TGTGCCAGCAGCTCCACTACTACGGGGACTGGAAACACCATATATTTT. This sequence encodes CASSSTTTGTGNTIYF.

This rearrangement joins TRBV11-3 to TRBJ2-3; D not resolved. The CDR3 loop spans 13 amino acids. The V gene's germline CDR1 is SGHNT and CDR2 YENEEA. Trimming took off 5 bases at V and 2 bases at J, with 8 bases between the two ends. The CDR3 bases are TGTGCCAGCAGCCCAGACTTCACAGATACGCAGTATTTT. Translated: CASSPDFTDTQYF.

In its sample, this clonotype was seen a few times. The rearrangement uses TRBV28 and TRBJ1-2; tentative D call: TRBD1 (6 bases). The CDR3 contains 18 residues. Germline V gene sequence: CDR1 MDHEN, CDR2 SYDVKM. V lost 2 bases and J lost 6, with 25 bases in between. The CDR3 DNA follows: TGTGCCAGCAGTTTAGTTCCTCAGAGCAGGGGTCAAAAGGATGGCTACACCTTC. Translated, it gives CASSLVPQSRGQKDGYTF.

In this sample, this clonotype turned up once. The CDR3 region is CASSYMVSGANTGELFF. The CDR3 DNA reads TGTGCCAGCAGTTATATGGTTTCAGGGGCGAACACCGGGGAGCTGTTTTTT. The chain carries TRBV6-5 and TRBJ2-2, with D perhaps TRBD1 (6 bases). Looked up from germline, CDR1 is MNHEY and CDR2 is SVGAGI. The CDR3 is 17 residues long. Trimming cost V 3 bases and J 0 bases, with 14 bases left between them.

The chain employs TRBV29-1 and TRBJ2-3; a weak D match, TRBD2 (5 bases). The CDR3 is 10 amino acids. The ends were cut back, 4 bases at V and 12 bases at J, with 11 bases in the middle. Germline lookup yields CDR1 SQVTM and CDR2 ANQGSEA. Written as DNA, the CDR3 is TGCAGCGTTGTGGGAGAGGTTCAGTATTTT. Protein product: CSVVGEVQYF.

This clonotype was observed a few times. This chain joins TRBV9 and TRBJ2-5; unclear D gene. Germline lookup yields CDR1 SGDLS and CDR2 YYNGEE. This CDR3 is built from 15 residues. Trimming took off 0 bases at V and 1 base at J, with 10 bases between the two ends. The CDR3 sequence is CASSVGGRLQETQYF. The CDR3 nucleotides are TGTGCCAGCAGCGTAGGGGGTAGGCTCCAAGAGACCCAGTACTTC.